The 7 T cell receptor beta chains presented below share a single source sample, sequenced in a study of T cells in Graves' hyperthyroidism and ophthalmopathy. RNA transcripts served as the template for amplifying TCR beta CDR3 regions. The HTBI primer set drove a first-round RT-PCR of the TCR CDR3. TCRdb redid the calling of the multiplex PCR reads with MiXCR, one entry per CDR3 protein. The sample lists 450,000 to 650,000 distinct CDR3 sequences; 15% to 20% were seen once. The source material was blood. The receptor source for this set is a woman aged 18-29 years with Graves' ophthalmopathy.

This clonotype was observed many times. CDR3 DNA sequence: TGCAGTGCTAAACCTGGACAGGGTCCCTGGCAGCCCCAGCATTTT. Translated, it gives CSAKPGQGPWQPQHF. The chain joins TRBV20-1 to TRBJ1-5, with 8 nucleotides matching TRBD1. CDR3 length: 15 amino acids. The V gene's germline CDR1 is DFQATT and CDR2 SNEGSKA (reference sequence). Trimming took 4 bases from V and 7 from J; bases not matched to a gene: 12.

The rearrangement links TRBV30 to TRBJ2-3; 8 bases agree with TRBD2. The CDR3 length is 16 residues. Per germline, CDR1 GTSNPN and CDR2 SVGIG (reference sequence). V was clipped by 3 bases and J by 1 base; unmatched bases: 9. This CDR3 is CAWRVSGSPGTDTQYF. CDR3 sequence (DNA): TGTGCCTGGAGGGTCAGCGGGAGTCCTGGCACAGATACGCAGTATTTT.

V and J are TRBV7-9 and TRBJ2-7, with 7 bases lining up with TRBD1. The CDR3 covers 15 residues. The J segment lost 5 bases and the V segment lost 5 bases, leaving 12 bases of the junction unmatched. Germline V gives CDR1 SEHNR, CDR2 FQNEAQ (reference sequence). CDR3 DNA: TGTGCCAGCAGCCCCCAGACAGGGATAAGCGACGAGCAGTACTTC. As protein: CASSPQTGISDEQYF.

In this sample, this clonotype turned up a few times. One base away lies a much larger clone, so this may be a sequencing read error. The chain employs TRBV28 and TRBJ1-1, with D tentatively TRBD1 (5 bases). Per the germline V gene, CDR1 is MDHEN and CDR2 is SYDVKM. The CDR3 is made up of 11 amino acids. The CDR3 region is CASTTDAEASF. The DNA of the CDR3 is TGTGCCAGCACGACAGACGCTGAAGCTTCCTTT.

This clonotype was seen repeatedly, ten times or more. The CDR3 nucleotides read TGCGCCAGCAGCCCCCTAGGTGATCAAGAGACCCAGTACTTC. It translates to CASSPLGDQETQYF. The gene calls are TRBV5-1 and TRBJ2-5; D gene unclear. Between the trimmed V and J ends, which lost 4 bases and 2 bases, there was a span of 12 bases. From germline, CDR1 is SGHRS and CDR2 YFSETQ. The CDR3 sequence is 14 residues long. Based on the CDR3 plus reference TRBV5-1 and TRBJ2-5, the full variable domain is KAGVTQTPRYLIKTRGQQVTLSCSPISGHRSVSWYQQTPGQGLQFLFEYFSETQRNKGNFPGRFSGRQFSNSRSEMNVSTLELGDSALYLCASSPLGDQETQYFGPGTRLLVL.

The rearrangement links TRBV4-1 to TRBJ2-5; 7 bases match TRBD1. The CDR3 has 15 amino acids. Looked up from germline, CDR1 is MGHRA and CDR2 is YSYEKL. With V trimmed by 1 base and J by 5 bases, 7 bases remained unmatched. This CDR3 is CASSQANRGMETQYF. CDR3 coding DNA: TGCGCCAGCAGCCAAGCGAACAGGGGCATGGAGACCCAGTACTTC.

The chain combines TRBV6-5 with TRBJ2-3; 10 bases line up with TRBD1. The germline V gene encodes CDR1 MNHEY and CDR2 SVGAGI. V lost 2 bases, J lost 1 base, and 3 bases stayed unmatched. CDR3 length equals 16 residues. The CDR3 sequence: CASSYGTGEGTDTQYF. The CDR3 coding sequence is TGTGCCAGCAGTTACGGGACAGGGGAGGGCACAGATACGCAGTATTTT.